The present T cell receptor beta chain was sequenced within a study of CD8 T cells in Susac syndrome. Study overall: Patients with Susac syndrome were therapy-naive, on corticosteroids, or on intravenous immunoglobulin alone at blood draw.

It was with random hexamers that roughly 0.45 to 1 ug RNA was reverse transcribed. The immunoSEQ assay covered 54 Vbeta and 13 Jbeta segments for CDR3. TCRdb passed the immunoSEQ multiplex PCR reads through MiXCR, listing each CDR3 protein once. The profile shows approximately 190,000 distinct CDR3 sequences, approximately 94% of them singletons. Trimming removed 0 bases from V and 2 bases from J, with 7 bases in between. This CDR3 is built from 14 residues. Germline V gene lookup returns CDR1 LGHDT and CDR2 YNNKEL (reference sequence). As judged by recently defined diagnostic criteria, patients with Susac syndrome had definite or probable disease. Negative isolation yielded the CD8+ and CD4+ T cells, while FACS enriched the TEMRA cells.

The J gene is TRBJ1-2, the V gene TRBV3-1; D remains ambiguous. The source of this sequence is a human donor with Susac syndrome. Material for sequencing was CD4+ T cells from PBMCs. In nucleotides, the CDR3 is TGTGCCAGCAGCCAAGACCCACGGAACTATGGCTACACCTTC. This translates into CASSQDPRNYGYTF.